These 24 T cell receptor beta chains originate from one sample sequenced in a study of Graves' ophthalmopathy and Graves' hyperthyroidism. For repertoire sequencing, the TCR beta CDR3 regions were amplified from RNA transcripts. An opening RT-PCR round employed HTBI primers and preceded a second-round multiplex PCR. MiXCR, applied by TCRdb to the multiplex PCR reads, yields one record per CDR3 protein. The sample holds hundreds of thousands of distinct CDR3 sequences, about 21% seen once. The sequencing input was peripheral blood. All receptors come from a woman between 18 and 29 years old with stable Graves' hyperthyroidism.

Many counts were recorded for this clonotype. The chain uses TRBV7-2 and TRBJ2-7, with 7 bases lining up with TRBD2. J lost 3 bases, V lost 1 base, and 6 bases had no gene match. CDR3 length equals 15 residues. CDR1 and CDR2 (germline): SGHTA, FQGNSA. CDR3 residues: CASSLGTSPDYEQYF. The CDR3 bases are TGTGCCAGCAGCTTAGGGACTAGTCCCGACTACGAGCAGTACTTC.

Ten or more counts support this clonotype. The rearrangement joins TRBV29-1 to TRBJ1-5, with D perhaps TRBD1 (6 bases). This CDR3 spans 13 amino acids. V was trimmed by 4 bases and J by 4 bases, leaving 11 bases between them. CDR1 and CDR2 from the germline V gene are SQVTM and ANQGSEA. The CDR3 DNA reads TGCAGCGTTGTACAGGGAATAAATCAGCCCCAGCATTTT. Translating it yields CSVVQGINQPQHF.

The chain combines TRBV7-2 with TRBJ1-3, with D maybe TRBD1 (5 bases). The CDR3 contains 14 residues. Per germline, CDR1 SGHTA and CDR2 FQGNSA. V lost 4 bases, J lost 2 bases, and 9 bases lay in between. CDR3 nucleotide sequence: TGTGCCAGCAGCTGGCAGGGAGCTGGAAACACCATATATTTT. Translated: CASSWQGAGNTIYF. Variable domain in full (rest from reference TRBV7-2 and TRBJ1-3): GAGVSQSPSNKVTEKGKDVELRCDPISGHTALYWYRQSLGQGLEFLIYFQGNSAPDKSGLPSDRFSAERTGGSVSTLTIQRTQQEDSAVYLCASSWQGAGNTIYFGEGSWLTVV.

This clonotype was recorded at least ten times. The genes are TRBV10-1 and TRBJ1-5; possible D gene TRBD1, 5 bases. CDR1 and CDR2 from the germline V gene are WNHNN and SYGVQD (reference sequence). Trimming took 9 bases from V and 0 from J, leaving 9 bases between them. The length of the CDR3 is 13 residues. This chain's CDR3 is CARTRDSNQPQHF. The CDR3 DNA reads as TGCGCCAGGACCAGGGATAGCAATCAGCCCCAGCATTTT.

This clonotype occurred many times. V is TRBV5-1 and J is TRBJ2-7; 8 bases align to TRBD2. There are 15 residues in the CDR3. CDR1 and CDR2 (germline): SGHRS, YFSETQ. J lost 6 bases, V lost 4 bases, and 12 bases had no gene match. The CDR3 coding sequence is TGCGCCAGCAGCATGGAGGGGCGGGGGGTTGGCGAGCAGTACTTC. This translates into CASSMEGRGVGEQYF.

This clonotype appeared many times. The chain is built from TRBV11-2 and TRBJ2-5, with D perhaps matching TRBD2 (5 bases). Germline V gene sequence: CDR1 SGHAT, CDR2 FQNNGV. The CDR3 covers 14 residues. V was trimmed by 3 bases and J by 2 bases, leaving 10 bases between them. CDR3 coding DNA: TGTGCCAGCAGCTTTGGGTGGGAGCAAGAGACCCAGTACTTC. This translates into CASSFGWEQETQYF.

This chain connects TRBV12-3 or TRBV12-4 to TRBJ1-5; TRBD1 might be the D (6 bases). This CDR3 comprises 15 residues. The V end lost 2 bases, the J end lost 6 bases, and 14 bases lay between the germline ends. CDR3 amino acids: CASSLTRTVSQPQHF. CDR3 coding DNA: TGTGCCAGCAGTTTAACCCGGACAGTTTCTCAGCCCCAGCATTTT.

This clonotype came up many times. V is TRBV6-4 and J is TRBJ1-1; a weak D match, TRBD1 (6 bases). CDR3 length equals 17 residues. Per the germline V gene, CDR1 is MRHNA and CDR2 is SNTAGT. V was cut by 7 bases and J by 3 bases, with 24 bases left in between. The CDR3 spells CASTYMWDIESDTEAFF. CDR3 sequence (DNA): TGTGCCAGCACCTACATGTGGGACATTGAGTCGGACACTGAAGCTTTCTTT.

This clonotype was observed many times. The rearrangement uses TRBV7-9 and TRBJ1-2, with D hard to call. Germline V CDR1 and CDR2: SEHNR, FQNEAQ (reference sequence). V shed 2 bases and J shed 4 bases, with 14 bases lying between them. CDR3 length equals 15 residues. DNA for the CDR3: TGTGCCAGCAGCTTAAGATTGGGCGGTAGCTATGGCTACACCTTC. The encoded protein is CASSLRLGGSYGYTF. Variable domain in full (rest from reference TRBV7-9 and TRBJ1-2): DTGVSQNPRHKITKRGQNVTFRCDPISEHNRLYWYRQTLGQGPEFLTYFQNEAQLEKSRLLSDRFSAERPKGSFSTLEIQRTEQGDSAMYLCASSLRLGGSYGYTFGSGTRLTVV.

V is TRBV6-1 and J is TRBJ1-3; D remains unclear. Germline V gene sequence: CDR1 MNHNS, CDR2 SASEGT. V was cut by 6 bases and J by 0 bases, with 6 bases left in between. CDR3 size: 13 residues. The CDR3 DNA is TGTGCCAGCAGACAAAGCTCTGGAAACACCATATATTTT. Its translation: CASRQSSGNTIYF.

This clonotype occurred many times. This rearrangement joins TRBV7-2 to TRBJ2-5, with a weak D call TRBD2 (7 bases). Germline CDR1 reads SGHTA; CDR2 reads FQGNSA. The CDR3 spans 16 residues. V lost 5 bases and J lost 5, with 21 bases in between. CDR3 nucleotide sequence: TGTGCCAGCAGCCCCCGGGCGGGGGCTACTTGGGAGACCCAGTACTTC. It translates to CASSPRAGATWETQYF.

This clonotype was seen at least ten times. The chain uses TRBV6-5 and TRBJ2-4; 7 positions match TRBD1. CDR3 length: 16 amino acids. CDR1 is MNHEY and CDR2 is SVGAGI in the germline V gene. Trimming cost V 0 bases and J 16 bases; bases outside gene matches: 18. The CDR3 region is CASSYSSGTATSQTYF. CDR3 coding DNA: TGTGCCAGCAGTTACTCTTCCGGGACAGCAACTTCTCAAACTTACTTC.

This clonotype occurred many times. The rearrangement uses TRBV24-1 and TRBJ2-5; 10 bases align to TRBD2. CDR1 is KGHDR, CDR2 SFDVKD, per germline. CDR3 length equals 16 residues. V lost 7 bases and J lost 2; bases outside the gene matches: 9. The CDR3 sequence: CATSEISTSGQETQYF. The CDR3 DNA is TGTGCCACCAGCGAGATTTCGACTAGCGGGCAAGAGACCCAGTACTTC.

This clonotype was detected many times. This chain links TRBV11-2 with TRBJ2-7, with 13 bases lining up with TRBD2. The CDR3 sequence is 16 residues long. V trimming: 4 bases; J trimming: 1 base; junction bases outside the gene matches: 4. Germline lookup yields CDR1 SGHAT and CDR2 FQNNGV. The CDR3 region is CASSSTSGRASYEQYF. In DNA form, the CDR3 reads TGTGCCAGCAGCTCCACTAGCGGGAGGGCATCCTACGAGCAGTACTTC.

This clonotype was found many times. The rearrangement joins TRBV7-8 to TRBJ1-5; the D is unclear. Germline CDR1 reads SGHVS; CDR2 reads FQNEAQ. The V end was cut by 5 bases, the J end by 4 bases, with 15 bases between. The CDR3 has 15 amino acids. Here the CDR3 reads CASSGYRTQNQPQHF. The CDR3 nucleotides read TGTGCCAGCAGCGGGTATAGGACCCAAAATCAGCCCCAGCATTTT. Full variable domain (rest looked up from reference TRBV7-8 and TRBJ1-5): GAGVSQSPRYKVAKRGQDVALRCDPISGHVSLFWYQQALGQGPEFLTYFQNEAQLDKSGLPSDRFFAERPEGSVSTLKIQRTQQEDSAVYLCASSGYRTQNQPQHFGDGTRLSIL.

Only a few counts were recorded for this clonotype. V gene TRBV5-1 combines with J gene TRBJ2-7, with a weak D call TRBD1 (6 bases). The germline gives CDR1 SGHRS, CDR2 YFSETQ. The ends were cut back, 4 bases at V and 3 bases at J, with 11 bases in the middle. The CDR3 is 13 amino acids. The CDR3 nucleotides are TGCGCCAGCAGCGAAACAGGGAGCTACGAGCAGTACTTC. This sequence encodes CASSETGSYEQYF.

There are many counts of this clonotype. The chain is built from TRBV10-2 and TRBJ2-5; 13 nucleotides match TRBD2. V shed 7 bases, J shed 5 bases, and the junction held 4 bases outside the gene matches. In germline, CDR1 is WSHSY, CDR2 SAAADI. This CDR3 has 14 amino acids. This CDR3 is CASKTSGRRETQYF. In DNA form, the CDR3 reads TGCGCCAGCAAGACTAGCGGGAGGAGGGAGACCCAGTACTTC.

This clonotype was observed many times. The CDR3 sequence is CATSDPRSVEETQYF. CDR3 DNA sequence: TGTGCCACCAGTGACCCTCGAAGTGTCGAAGAGACCCAGTACTTC. This rearrangement joins TRBV24-1 to TRBJ2-5; D gene unclear. Trimming pared 4 bases from V and 3 bases from J, leaving 14 bases between. The CDR3 spans 15 residues. Germline CDR1 is KGHDR and CDR2 is SFDVKD.

There are many counts of this clonotype. V is TRBV20-1 and J is TRBJ2-5; 9 nucleotides agree with TRBD2. With V trimmed by 1 base and J by 0 bases, 6 bases remained unmatched. The CDR3 spans 16 residues. Germline CDR1 reads DFQATT; CDR2 reads SNEGSKA (reference sequence). The CDR3 is CSARGLAVKYQETQYF. The CDR3 bases are TGCAGTGCTAGAGGACTAGCGGTTAAGTACCAAGAGACCCAGTACTTC.

V is TRBV12-3 or TRBV12-4 and J is TRBJ1-5; D is perhaps TRBD1 (6 bases). Trimming stripped 3 bases from V and 2 bases from J, with 14 bases between. This CDR3 has 16 residues. The CDR3 DNA sequence: TGTGCCAGCAGTTTTGGGGGGCGCGGGGGCAATCAGCCCCAGCATTTT. It yields the protein CASSFGGRGGNQPQHF.

The table lists this clonotype with many counts. J is TRBJ1-5 and V is TRBV27; D might be TRBD1 (5 bases). V lost 5 bases and J lost 0, with 17 bases in between. This CDR3 spans 17 amino acids. The germline V gene has CDR1 MNHEY and CDR2 SMNVEV (reference sequence). The CDR3 sequence: CASSKAEGTVSNQPQHF. The CDR3 DNA sequence: TGTGCCAGCAGTAAGGCGGAAGGGACGGTTAGCAATCAGCCCCAGCATTTT.

This chain joins TRBV6-5 and TRBJ1-2, with D maybe TRBD1 (5 bases). Germline CDR1 and CDR2: MNHEY and SVGAGI. CDR3 length equals 15 residues. Trimming removed 3 bases at V and 7 bases at J, with 18 bases between. The CDR3 region is CASSYRRDEIGGYTF. In nucleotides, the CDR3 is TGTGCCAGCAGTTATAGGAGGGACGAGATAGGTGGCTACACCTTC.

This clonotype was seen repeatedly, ten times or more. The V and J genes are TRBV7-8 and TRBJ1-5; 8 bases fit TRBD1. Germline loops: CDR1 SGHVS, CDR2 FQNEAQ. The CDR3 extends over 17 amino acids. V was clipped by 4 bases and J by 2 bases; unmatched bases: 10. DNA of the CDR3: TGTGCCAGCAGCTCCTTGGACAGGGACGTAGGCAATCAGCCCCAGCATTTT. Translating gives CASSSLDRDVGNQPQHF.

In its sample, this clonotype was seen many times. This chain uses TRBV24-1 with TRBJ1-5; no firm D call. The V end was cut by 5 bases, the J end by 4 bases, with 5 bases between. The CDR3 runs 12 residues. Germline CDR1 reads KGHDR; CDR2 reads SFDVKD. The CDR3 DNA is TGTGCCACCAGTGCGGCAAATCAGCCCCAGCATTTT. Encoded protein: CATSAANQPQHF.